Presented here are 17 T cell receptor beta chains from one specimen sequenced in a study of CD8+ T cells in alopecia areata. Treatment meaning: oral pan-JAK inhibitor, 5-10 mg twice daily. Following RNA extraction, reverse transcription yielded cDNA that acted as the sequencing template. TCRdb's table, derived via immunoSEQ multiplex PCR, lists solely in-frame clones and lacks some. The data show roughly 98,000 clones, 50% to 75% seen once. The sequenced sample was CD8+ T cells sorted from blood, obtained at week 4, from a patient treated with tofacitinib. These receptors were taken from a human donor with alopecia areata.

This clone came up a few times. The chain joins TRBV29-1 to TRBJ2-1, with a possible D match to TRBD2 (6 bases). The CDR3 runs to 13 residues. Trimming stripped 4 bases from V and 5 bases from J, with 12 bases between. Germline V gives CDR1 SQVTM, CDR2 ANQGSEA. CDR3 protein: CSVAGGADNEQFF. CDR3 DNA sequence: TGCAGCGTTGCAGGCGGGGCGGACAATGAGCAGTTCTTC.

This clone was seen a few times. This chain joins TRBV4-3 and TRBJ2-5; 8 positions match TRBD2. The CDR3 runs 15 residues. Per the germline V gene, CDR1 is LGHNA and CDR2 is YSLEER. Unmatched junction bases numbered 5, after V lost 0 bases and J lost 5 bases. CDR3 coding DNA: TGCGCCAGCAGCCAAGATACGGGGGGGTGGGAGACCCAGTACTTC. This codes for CASSQDTGGWETQYF.

The CDR3 is CSVAGRTEAFF. DNA of the CDR3: TGCAGCGTTGCTGGCCGGACTGAAGCTTTCTTT. This sequence joins TRBV29-1 and TRBJ1-1; D is ambiguous. Looked up from germline, CDR1 is SQVTM and CDR2 is ANQGSEA. CDR3 length: 11 residues. Trimming shortened V by 4 bases and J by 5 bases, and 8 bases separated the two germline ends.

This chain joins TRBV4-3 and TRBJ1-1; 8 bases are a match to TRBD1. Trimming took 4 bases from V and 8 from J; bases not matched to a gene: 6. CDR3 length equals 13 residues. The germline CDR1 and CDR2 sequences are LGHNA and YSLEER. CDR3 DNA: TGCGCCAGCAGCCGGACAGGGCTATCAGAAGCTTTCTTT. Its protein product is CASSRTGLSEAFF.

The rearrangement joins TRBV30 to TRBJ2-3; D unresolved. V lost 5 bases and J lost 3, with 15 bases in between. The germline V gene has CDR1 GTSNPN and CDR2 SVGIG (reference sequence). The CDR3 is made up of 14 amino acids. The CDR3 DNA is TGTGCCTGGTATTCGTCAGGATATACAGATACGCAGTATTTT. It encodes CAWYSSGYTDTQYF.

The chain carries TRBV4-3 and TRBJ2-1; 8 bases map to TRBD2. The V gene's germline CDR1 is LGHNA and CDR2 YSLEER. This CDR3 has 16 amino acids. J gave up 3 bases and V 1 base, and 5 bases lay outside the gene matches. CDR3 sequence reads: CASSQARSGGYNEQFF. As DNA, the CDR3 is TGCGCCAGCAGCCAAGCCCGCAGCGGGGGCTACAATGAGCAGTTCTTC.

The chain has TRBV4-3 and TRBJ1-2; 7 bases agree with TRBD1. Looked up from germline, CDR1 is LGHNA and CDR2 is YSLEER. The junction had 5 bases not matched to a gene; V was cut back by 1 base and J by 3 bases. This CDR3 region has 15 residues. The DNA of the CDR3 is TGCGCCAGCAGCCAAGTGGAGGACAGGTACTATGGCTACACCTTC. This gives the protein CASSQVEDRYYGYTF.

This sequence joins TRBV2 and TRBJ2-3; 9 nucleotides agree with TRBD1. The CDR3 runs to 19 residues. V lost 1 base, J lost 0 bases, and 11 bases stayed unmatched. CDR1 is SNHLY, CDR2 FYNNEI, per germline. CDR3 sequence reads: CASSEEEGQGGISTDTQYF. The CDR3 DNA follows: TGTGCCAGCAGTGAAGAGGAGGGACAGGGAGGTATTAGCACAGATACGCAGTATTTT.

The rearrangement links TRBV10-3 to TRBJ1-5; TRBD1 matches at 10 bases. CDR1 is ENHRY, CDR2 SYGVKD, per germline. V lost 6 bases, J lost 2 bases, and 1 base stayed unmatched. This CDR3 spans 14 amino acids. CDR3 residues: CAIRGTGGNQPQHF. CDR3 nucleotides: TGTGCCATCAGGGGGACAGGGGGCAATCAGCCCCAGCATTTT.

There are a few counts of this clone. The chain recombines TRBV2 with TRBJ1-5, with 7 bases lining up with TRBD1. This CDR3 comprises 15 residues. With V trimmed by 7 bases and J by 0 bases, 6 bases remained unmatched. Germline V CDR1 and CDR2: SNHLY, FYNNEI. The CDR3, as DNA: TGTGCCAGCATGGAAGGGGGCTATAGCAATCAGCCCCAGCATTTT. Protein: CASMEGGYSNQPQHF. The full variable domain, rest sourced from reference TRBV2 and TRBJ1-5, is EPEVTQTPSHQVTQMGQEVILRCVPISNHLYFYWYRQILGQKVEFLVSFYNNEISEKSEIFDDQFSVERPDGSNFTLKIRSTKLEDSAMYFCASMEGGYSNQPQHFGDGTRLSIL.

This sequence joins TRBV5-1 and TRBJ2-7; no definite D call. The germline V and J ends were trimmed by 0 bases and 6 bases, with 13 bases remaining between them. Germline assignment: CDR1 SGHRS and CDR2 YFSETQ. CDR3 length equals 14 residues. The CDR3 coding sequence is TGCGCCAGCAGCTTGGGGTCGGCGGCTCCCGAGCAGTACTTC. Its protein product is CASSLGSAAPEQYF. Based on the CDR3 plus reference TRBV5-1 and TRBJ2-7, the full variable domain is KAGVTQTPRYLIKTRGQQVTLSCSPISGHRSVSWYQQTPGQGLQFLFEYFSETQRNKGNFPGRFSGRQFSNSRSEMNVSTLELGDSALYLCASSLGSAAPEQYFGPGTRLTVT.

This chain connects TRBV7-9 to TRBJ1-1; 7 bases agree with TRBD1. Germline V lookup: CDR1 SEHNR, CDR2 FQNEAQ (reference sequence). J gave up 3 bases and V 5 bases, and 6 bases lay outside the gene matches. The length of the CDR3 is 14 residues. CDR3 amino acids: CASSGTTGDTEAFF. The CDR3 region has the DNA TGTGCCAGCAGCGGTACCACAGGGGACACTGAAGCTTTCTTT.

This clone showed up just a few times. The rearrangement uses TRBV30 and TRBJ1-1; 10 positions match TRBD1. Germline values: CDR1 GTSNPN, CDR2 SVGIG (reference sequence). The CDR3 sequence is 13 residues long. V was clipped by 1 base and J by 6 bases; unmatched bases: 2. CDR3 in amino acids: CAWSEGTGAEAFF. The CDR3 bases are TGTGCCTGGAGTGAGGGGACAGGGGCTGAAGCTTTCTTT.

The CDR3 loop is CASTLIPGQSSYEQYF. The CDR3 DNA reads as TGCGCCAGCACCCTTATTCCGGGACAGAGCTCCTACGAGCAGTACTTC. The chain employs TRBV4-1 and TRBJ2-7, with 7 positions matching TRBD1. The CDR3 totals 16 residues. Trimming took 7 bases from V and 0 from J; bases not matched to a gene: 12. Looked up from germline, CDR1 is MGHRA and CDR2 is YSYEKL.

The rearrangement links TRBV9 to TRBJ2-1; 7 bases fit TRBD1. The germline gives CDR1 SGDLS, CDR2 YYNGEE. V shed 4 bases, J shed 0 bases, and the junction held 7 bases outside the gene matches. The CDR3 runs 16 residues. CDR3 region: CASSILDRASYNEQFF. The CDR3 DNA sequence: TGTGCCAGCAGCATCCTTGACAGGGCCTCCTACAATGAGCAGTTCTTC.

The chain carries TRBV5-6 and TRBJ1-5; maybe TRBD1 (5 bases). Trimming pared 2 bases from V and 7 bases from J, leaving 13 bases between. The CDR3 is 14 residues long. Germline values: CDR1 SGHDT, CDR2 YYEEEE. CDR3 DNA sequence: TGTGCCAGCAGCTTCCGGCAGGGTCACCAGCCCCAGCATTTT. Protein sequence: CASSFRQGHQPQHF.

This clone was seen only a few times. A far larger clone lies a single base away; this is likely a read error. The same CDR3 arises from other DNA sequences in this sample as well. V usage is TRBV11-2 and J usage is TRBJ2-7; D perhaps matches TRBD1 (6 bases). V was clipped by 5 bases and J by 3 bases, with 17 bases between them. Germline loops: CDR1 SGHAT, CDR2 FQNNGV. The CDR3 length is 15 residues. The CDR3 loop is CASSQGLTGFYEQYF. The CDR3 DNA reads TGTGCCAGCAGCCAGGGTCTAACAGGGTTCTACGAGCAGTACTTC.